This TCR beta chain was sequenced for a study of vaccination and CD4 T cells after COVID-19. Study at large: Four females and six males made up the convalescents, two of whom were Hispanic. Post-diagnosis, post-COVID samples were collected after a median approximately 92 days, ranging 35 to 161. Findings and limits, study-wide: A nonsignificant median increase from around 21 to 38 SARS-CoV-2-reactive clonotypes was observed.

Trimming shortened V by 2 bases and J by 5 bases, and 13 bases separated the two germline ends. This CDR3 is 15 amino acids long. Germline CDR1 WSHSY, CDR2 SAAADI. TCRdb reprocessed the PCR reads via MiXCR and lists one record per CDR3 protein. The sample has 25,000 to 30,000 distinct CDR3 sequences, 50% seen once; the top ten hold over 4.5%. On this clonotype itself: Its antigen is as yet unknown.

Described time point: late sampling 161 to 241 days after vaccination in a few convalescent patients. The source was CD4+ T cells from blood, collected about 7 months after SARS-CoV-2 vaccination. This receptor was obtained from a human donor who had recovered from COVID-19. V usage is TRBV10-2 and J usage is TRBJ2-1, with D uncertain. CDR3 nucleotides: TGCGCCAGCAGTGAGAGTTCGAGACCCAACAATGAGCAGTTCTTC. It yields the protein CASSESSRPNNEQFF.